The clone carrying this T cell receptor (beta chain) was observed once. The sample originates from a study of shared clonotypes between healthy human individuals. Sequenced by immunoSEQ multiplex PCR; TCRdb stores in-frame clones only, minus some. The repertoire has millions of clones, 85% to 95% of them found once; the top ten carry 0.13%. The CDR3 has 15 amino acids. Germline assignment: CDR1 LGHNA and CDR2 YSLEER. V gave up 4 bases and J gave up 0 bases, with 10 bases separating them. The chain joins TRBV4-3 to TRBJ2-1, with D perhaps matching TRBD2 (6 bases). The clonotype originates from a man between 18 and 35 years old in good health. What was sequenced was naive CD4+ T cells sorted from blood. The subset here: CD45RA+ positively selected. The CDR3, as DNA: TGCGCCAGCAGCCGGGACTCGGTCTCCTACAATGAGCAGTTCTTC. Translating gives CASSRDSVSYNEQFF.